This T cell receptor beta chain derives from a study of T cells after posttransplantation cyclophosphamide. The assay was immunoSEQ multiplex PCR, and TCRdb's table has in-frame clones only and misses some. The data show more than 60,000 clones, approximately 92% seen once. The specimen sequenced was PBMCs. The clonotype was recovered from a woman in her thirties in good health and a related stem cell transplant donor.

Here the CDR3 reads CASSTQRTSVSDTQYF. The CDR3 DNA sequence: TGTGCCAGTAGTACCCAACGGACTAGCGTTTCAGATACGCAGTATTTT. The chain recombines TRBV19 with TRBJ2-3, with 9 positions matching TRBD2. This CDR3 spans 16 amino acids. V gave up 4 bases and J gave up 4 bases; unmatched junction bases: 9. Germline CDR1 and CDR2: LNHDA and SQIVND (reference sequence).